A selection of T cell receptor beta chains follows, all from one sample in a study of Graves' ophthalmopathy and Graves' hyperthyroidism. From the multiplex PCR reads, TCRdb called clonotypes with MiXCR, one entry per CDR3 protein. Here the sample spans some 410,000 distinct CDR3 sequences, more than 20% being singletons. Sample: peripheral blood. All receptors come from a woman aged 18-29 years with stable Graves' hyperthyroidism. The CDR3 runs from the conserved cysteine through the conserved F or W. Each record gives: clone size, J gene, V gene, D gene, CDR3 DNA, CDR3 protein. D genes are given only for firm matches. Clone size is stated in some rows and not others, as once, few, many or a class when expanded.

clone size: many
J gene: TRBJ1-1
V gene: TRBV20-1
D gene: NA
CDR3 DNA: TGCAGTGCTAGAAGTTTTGAAGCTTTCTTT
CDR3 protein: CSARSFEAFF

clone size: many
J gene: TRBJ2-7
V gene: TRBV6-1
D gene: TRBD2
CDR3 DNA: TGTGCCAGCAGTGAAACGGACGGGAGGCCCTCCTACGAGCAGTACTTC
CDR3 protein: CASSETDGRPSYEQYF

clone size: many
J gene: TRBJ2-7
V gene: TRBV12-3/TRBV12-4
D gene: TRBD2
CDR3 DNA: TGTGCCAGCAGTGGGGGACTAGCGGGTGTTGTCTACGAGCAGTACTTC
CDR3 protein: CASSGGLAGVVYEQYF

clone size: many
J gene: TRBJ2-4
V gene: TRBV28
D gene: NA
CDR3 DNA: TGTGCCAGCAGTTTAAGGGGAGCCAAAAACATTAAGTACTTC
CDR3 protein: CASSLRGAKNIKYF

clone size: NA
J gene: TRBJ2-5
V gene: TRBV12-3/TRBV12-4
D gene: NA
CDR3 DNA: TGTGCCAGCAGCCTGGGGGGTCCCAGTGAGACCCAGTACTTC
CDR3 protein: CASSLGGPSETQYF

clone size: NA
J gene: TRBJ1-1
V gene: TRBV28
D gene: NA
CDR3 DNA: TGTGCCAGTCTGCAACTCATGAACACTGAAGCTTTCTTT
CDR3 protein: CASLQLMNTEAFF

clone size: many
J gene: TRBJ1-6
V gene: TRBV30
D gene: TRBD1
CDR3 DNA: TGTGCCTGGAGTTTCAGGGGGGCAGCCGAGAATTCACCCCTCCACTTT
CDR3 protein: CAWSFRGAAENSPLHF

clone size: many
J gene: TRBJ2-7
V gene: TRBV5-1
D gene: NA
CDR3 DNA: TGCGCCAGCAGCGGAGGGACGGGCCTCCAACTCGAGCAGTACTTC
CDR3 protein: CASSGGTGLQLEQYF

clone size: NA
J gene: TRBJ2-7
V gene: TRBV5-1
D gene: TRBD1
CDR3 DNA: TGCGCCAGCAGCGACGCGACCGGGACAGTAACCTACGAGCAGTACTTC
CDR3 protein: CASSDATGTVTYEQYF

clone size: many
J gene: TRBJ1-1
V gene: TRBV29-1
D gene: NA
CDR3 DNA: TGCAGCGTTGATCAGGGAAGGAACACTGAAGCTTTCTTT
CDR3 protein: CSVDQGRNTEAFF

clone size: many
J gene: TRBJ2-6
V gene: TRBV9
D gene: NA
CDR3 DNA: TGTGCCAGCAGCGTAGCTGTGGCCGGGGGTGAGTCTGGGGCCAACGTCCTGACTTTC
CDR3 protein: CASSVAVAGGESGANVLTF

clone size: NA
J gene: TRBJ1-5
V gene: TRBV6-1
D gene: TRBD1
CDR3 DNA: TGTGCCAGCACCGAGGACAGGAGCAATCAGCCCCAGCATTTT
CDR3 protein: CASTEDRSNQPQHF

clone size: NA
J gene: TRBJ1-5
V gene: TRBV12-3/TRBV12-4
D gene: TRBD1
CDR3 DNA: TGTGCCTGCAGCCTTGGGACAGGGAATCAGCCCCAGCATTTT
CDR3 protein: CACSLGTGNQPQHF

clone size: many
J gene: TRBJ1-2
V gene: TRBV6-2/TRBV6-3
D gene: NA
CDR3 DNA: TGTGCCAGCACCTACCCGCGAGGGGGCTACACCTTC
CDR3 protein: CASTYPRGGYTF

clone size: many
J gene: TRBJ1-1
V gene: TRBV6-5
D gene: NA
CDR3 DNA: TGTGCCAGCACCCGCTTCAATCCTGGGAACACTGAAGCTTTCTTT
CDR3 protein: CASTRFNPGNTEAFF

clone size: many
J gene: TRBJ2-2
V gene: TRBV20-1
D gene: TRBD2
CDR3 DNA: TGCAGTGCTCTGGGACTAGCGGGAGTTGACGGGGAGCTGTTTTTT
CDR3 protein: CSALGLAGVDGELFF

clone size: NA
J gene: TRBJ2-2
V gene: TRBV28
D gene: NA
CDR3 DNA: TGTGCCAGCGGACCGGACGACACCGGGGAGCTGTTTTTT
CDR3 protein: CASGPDDTGELFF

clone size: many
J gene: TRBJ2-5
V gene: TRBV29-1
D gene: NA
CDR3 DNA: TGCAGCGCCGACCAGGGGCGCCGGGAGACCCAGTACTTC
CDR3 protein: CSADQGRRETQYF